This T cell receptor beta chain derives from a study of blood T cell repertoires in COVID-19. Study-level background: Nucleic acid was either cDNA or gDNA, and it came from T cells, B-cell-depleted T cells, or PBMCs.

TCRdb keeps only in-frame clones here, not all; method: immunoSEQ multiplex PCR. Of around 210,000 clones in the sample, about 88% were seen once. The V gene lost 1 base and the J gene lost 3 bases, with 9 bases spanning the gap. Germline V lookup: CDR1 SGHTA, CDR2 FQGNSA. The CDR3 consists of 15 residues. One Seattle source followed patients from active infection through their disease course. Sequencing was carried out using peripheral blood. V is TRBV7-2 and J is TRBJ1-4; D unclear. The clonotype comes from a man over 45 with COVID-19, enrolled during active disease. Here the CDR3 DNA reads TGTGCCAGCAGCTTAGTAGCGGGTTCTAATGAAAAACTGTTTTTT. Translated, it gives CASSLVAGSNEKLFF.